These 25 T cell receptor beta chains share one sample of origin, sequenced in a study of CD8 T cells in Susac syndrome. An input of about 0.45 to 1 ug of RNA was subjected to reverse transcription using random hexamers. MiXCR, applied by TCRdb to the immunoSEQ multiplex PCR reads, yields one record per CDR3 protein. The data hold 150,000 to 200,000 distinct CDR3 sequences, with almost 96% observed a single time. The specimen was CD4+ T cells from PBMCs. Receptors were obtained from a human donor with Susac syndrome.

The rearrangement uses TRBV12-5 and TRBJ2-2, with a tentative D call TRBD1 (5 bases). Germline V gives CDR1 LGHNT, CDR2 FRNRAP. This CDR3 has 14 amino acids. Trimming cost V 10 bases and J 7 bases, with 19 bases left between them. The CDR3 coding sequence is TGTGCTAATGGGGCCGCCGGAAAGGGCGGGGAGCTGTTTTTT. Residues: CANGAAGKGGELFF.

This chain joins TRBV24-1 and TRBJ1-2; 9 bases match TRBD1. This CDR3 has 14 amino acids. Germline CDR1 KGHDR, CDR2 SFDVKD. V dropped 7 bases and J dropped 2; count of bases not matched to a gene: 4. Here the CDR3 DNA reads TGTGCCACCAGGACAGGGGGTTACAACTATGGCTACACCTTC. This encodes CATRTGGYNYGYTF.

This chain connects TRBV28 to TRBJ2-7; D possibly corresponds to TRBD1 (6 bases). The CDR3 covers 13 residues. Trimming cost V 8 bases and J 3 bases, with 14 bases left between them. Germline assignment: CDR1 MDHEN and CDR2 SYDVKM. The CDR3 sequence: CASAEGTNYEQYF. DNA for the CDR3: TGTGCCAGCGCAGAAGGGACAAACTACGAGCAGTACTTC.

The J gene is TRBJ1-6, the V gene TRBV10-2, with D possibly being TRBD1 (6 bases). V lost 6 bases and J lost 8, with 17 bases in between. CDR1 WSHSY and CDR2 SAAADI come from the germline V gene. The CDR3 contains 15 residues. The CDR3 spells CASRGAGPSDSPLHF. CDR3 bases: TGCGCCAGCAGGGGGGCAGGTCCCTCAGATTCACCCCTCCACTTT.

This clonotype was detected only once. The chain is built from TRBV6-2 or TRBV6-3 and TRBJ1-2; D is undetermined. Germline V gives CDR1 MNHEY, CDR2 SVGEGT. The CDR3 is made up of 12 amino acids. V lost 7 bases, J lost 4 bases, and 10 bases lay in between. The DNA for the CDR3 is TGTGCCAGCATTGGGGTCGGCTATGGCTACACCTTC. Translation: CASIGVGYGYTF.

This chain links TRBV3-1 with TRBJ2-2; a possible D gene is TRBD1 (6 bases). The CDR3 totals 16 residues. The germline V gene encodes CDR1 LGHDT and CDR2 YNNKEL (reference sequence). V lost 4 bases and J 3 bases, leaving 15 bases between the germline ends. In DNA form, the CDR3 reads TGTGCCAGCAGCCGTCGAACAGGGAAGGACACCGGGGAGCTGTTTTTT. This gives the protein CASSRRTGKDTGELFF.

This rearrangement joins TRBV6-7 to TRBJ1-2; D is undetermined. TRBV6-7 is reported as an ORF; its role is uncertain. V gave up 10 bases and J gave up 4 bases, with 13 bases separating them. The CDR3 sequence is 12 residues long. The CDR3 sequence: CATTTEPYGYTF. The CDR3 bases are TGTGCCACCACAACAGAGCCCTATGGCTACACCTTC.

The rearrangement links TRBV27 to TRBJ1-1; D gene uncertain. Trimming removed 3 bases from V and 1 base from J, with 9 bases in between. CDR1 and CDR2 from the germline V gene are MNHEY and SMNVEV (reference sequence). The CDR3 has 14 amino acids. CDR3 in amino acids: CASSFWGKNTEAFF. CDR3 bases: TGTGCCAGCAGTTTTTGGGGAAAGAACACTGAAGCTTTCTTT.

CDR3: CASSFGVGTQYF. The CDR3 bases are TGTGCCAGCAGCTTTGGGGTAGGGACCCAGTACTTC. This chain joins TRBV5-6 and TRBJ2-5; unclear D gene. The length of the CDR3 is 12 residues. CDR1 and CDR2 from the germline V gene are SGHDT and YYEEEE. The ends were cut back, 2 bases at V and 7 bases at J, with 9 bases in the middle.

The chain has TRBV5-1 and TRBJ2-7; D unresolved. This CDR3 comprises 14 residues. The V gene lost 0 bases and the J gene lost 1 base, with 8 bases spanning the gap. Germline-derived CDR1 and CDR2 are SGHRS and YFSETQ. The DNA for the CDR3 is TGCGCCAGCAGCTTGGATGGGGATTCCTACGAGCAGTACTTC. Translation: CASSLDGDSYEQYF.

This chain uses TRBV13 with TRBJ2-3; TRBD2 aligns across 9 bases. Germline CDR1 and CDR2: PRHDT and FYEKMQ (reference sequence). The CDR3 length is 16 residues. The ends lost 0 bases at V and 2 bases at J; junction bases unmatched: 3. The DNA for the CDR3 is TGTGCCAGCAGCTTAGGAGCGGGGGGCATCACAGATACGCAGTATTTT. Its translation: CASSLGAGGITDTQYF.

The chain links TRBV20-1 to TRBJ1-2; 7 nucleotides agree with TRBD1. Germline assignment: CDR1 DFQATT and CDR2 SNEGSKA (reference sequence). This CDR3 contains 13 residues. J was trimmed by 4 bases and V by 3 bases; bases with no gene match: 5. The CDR3 loop is CSARKTGSYGYTF. DNA of the CDR3: TGCAGTGCTAGGAAGACAGGGTCCTATGGCTACACCTTC.

The J gene is TRBJ1-2, the V gene TRBV29-1; no clear D. Germline assignment: CDR1 SQVTM and CDR2 ANQGSEA. V was pared by 5 bases and J by 4 bases, with 20 bases between. CDR3 length: 15 residues. The CDR3 region is CSVWGGIGSGYGYTF. In DNA, the CDR3 is TGCAGCGTTTGGGGAGGGATAGGGTCTGGCTATGGCTACACCTTC.

The rearrangement joins TRBV12-3 or TRBV12-4 to TRBJ1-1, with D perhaps TRBD1 (5 bases). The V and J ends lost 5 bases and 3 bases respectively, with 10 bases between them. The length of the CDR3 is 13 residues. The CDR3 coding sequence is TGTGCCAGCAGTCCGAGGGGATACACTGAAGCTTTCTTT. It is translated as CASSPRGYTEAFF.

The rearrangement uses TRBV14 and TRBJ1-1; D is perhaps TRBD1 (5 bases). Germline V gives CDR1 SGHDN, CDR2 FVKESK. Trimming shortened V by 1 base and J by 7 bases, and 10 bases separated the two germline ends. The CDR3 loop spans 13 amino acids. The CDR3 nucleotides are TGTGCCAGCAGCCAAGTTCGAACAGGTGAAGCTTTCTTT. The encoded protein is CASSQVRTGEAFF.

The rearrangement uses TRBV5-1 and TRBJ2-3, with 12 nucleotides matching TRBD2. This CDR3 has 15 amino acids. The ends lost 4 bases at V and 7 bases at J; junction bases unmatched: 7. The V gene's germline CDR1 is SGHRS and CDR2 YFSETQ. CDR3 loop: CASSPGLAGYNTQYF. The CDR3 nucleotides are TGCGCCAGCAGCCCTGGACTAGCGGGGTACAATACGCAGTATTTT. Looking up the rest from reference TRBV5-1 and TRBJ2-3 gives the full variable domain: KAGVTQTPRYLIKTRGQQVTLSCSPISGHRSVSWYQQTPGQGLQFLFEYFSETQRNKGNFPGRFSGRQFSNSRSEMNVSTLELGDSALYLCASSPGLAGYNTQYFGPGTRLTVL.

This chain links TRBV7-3 with TRBJ1-2; TRBD1 aligns across 9 bases. V was clipped by 2 bases and J by 0 bases; unmatched bases: 4. The CDR3 sequence is 16 residues long. Germline lookup yields CDR1 SGHTA and CDR2 FQGTGA. CDR3 amino acids: CASSLGTGLANYGYTF. CDR3 DNA sequence: TGTGCCAGCAGCTTAGGGACAGGGCTCGCTAACTATGGCTACACCTTC.

The chain recombines TRBV28 with TRBJ2-7; 7 nucleotides agree with TRBD2. CDR1 and CDR2 from the germline V gene are MDHEN and SYDVKM. The CDR3 covers 13 residues. The J segment lost 3 bases and the V segment lost 5 bases, leaving 4 bases of the junction unmatched. CDR3 region: CASSPAGVYEQYF. In DNA, the CDR3 is TGTGCCAGCAGTCCGGCGGGGGTCTACGAGCAGTACTTC.

The V gene is TRBV11-2, the J gene TRBJ2-3, with 10 bases fitting TRBD2. This CDR3 comprises 16 residues. Per the germline V gene, CDR1 is SGHAT and CDR2 is FQNNGV. J gave up 6 bases and V 5 bases, and 11 bases lay outside the gene matches. This chain's CDR3 is CASSQRGLAALDTQYF. As DNA, the CDR3 is TGTGCCAGCAGCCAACGCGGACTAGCGGCCCTTGATACGCAGTATTTT.

The genes are TRBV30 and TRBJ2-4, with D possibly being TRBD1 or TRBD2 (6 bases each). The V gene lost 0 bases and the J gene lost 7 bases, with 16 bases spanning the gap. From germline, CDR1 is GTSNPN and CDR2 SVGIG (reference sequence). CDR3 length equals 15 residues. DNA for the CDR3: TGTGCCTGGAGTGTGACAGTTCAAGGGGGGAACATTCAGTACTTC. Protein: CAWSVTVQGGNIQYF.

This rearrangement joins TRBV12-3 or TRBV12-4 to TRBJ2-7; 9 bases line up with TRBD1. The CDR3 is 15 residues long. Unmatched junction bases numbered 5, after V lost 5 bases and J lost 0 bases. In nucleotides, the CDR3 is TGTGCCAGCAGTATCCGGGACAGGGCCTCCTACGAGCAGTACTTC. Amino acids: CASSIRDRASYEQYF.

The chain carries TRBV4-1 and TRBJ1-4; TRBD1 might be the D (5 bases). Trimming removed 0 bases from V and 6 bases from J, with 17 bases in between. This CDR3 contains 17 residues. Germline V gene sequence: CDR1 MGHRA, CDR2 YSYEKL. The CDR3 nucleotides are TGCGCCAGCAGCCAAGATCGGTCGGGGCCAGGTCATGAAAAACTGTTTTTT. This translates into CASSQDRSGPGHEKLFF.

V gene TRBV6-5 combines with J gene TRBJ2-1; D is possibly TRBD1 (5 bases). V gave up 6 bases and J gave up 8 bases, with 14 bases separating them. Germline V gives CDR1 MNHEY, CDR2 SVGAGI. CDR3 length: 13 residues. The CDR3 is CASSRSGMDEQFF. For the CDR3, the DNA is TGTGCCAGCAGCCGATCAGGGATGGATGAGCAGTTCTTC.

The rearrangement joins TRBV27 to TRBJ1-6; TRBD1 matches at 8 bases. V dropped 5 bases and J dropped 6; count of bases not matched to a gene: 9. CDR3 length: 16 residues. Germline CDR1 is MNHEY and CDR2 is SMNVEV (reference sequence). The CDR3 loop is CASSPRQGMGNSPLHF. The DNA of the CDR3 is TGTGCCAGCAGTCCTCGACAGGGGATGGGTAATTCACCCCTCCACTTT.

This chain links TRBV29-1 with TRBJ2-5; D may be TRBD1 or TRBD2 (5 bases each). V shed 3 bases and J shed 5 bases, with 10 bases lying between them. Germline CDR1 reads SQVTM; CDR2 reads ANQGSEA. The CDR3 covers 12 residues. This CDR3 is CSVEGVEETQYF. CDR3 bases: TGCAGCGTTGAGGGGGTGGAGGAGACCCAGTACTTC. Based on the CDR3 plus reference TRBV29-1 and TRBJ2-5, the full variable domain is SAVISQKPSRDICQRGTSLTIQCQVDSQVTMMFWYRQQPGQSLTLIATANQGSEATYESGFVIDKFPISRPNLTFSTLTVSNMSPEDSSIYLCSVEGVEETQYFGPGTRLLVL.